The 20 T cell receptor beta chains below were found in one sample sequenced in a study of OX40 agonist ivuxolimab in advanced cancers. TCRdb's copy holds only in-frame clones and misses some; the assay was immunoSEQ multiplex PCR. The sample carries about 61,000 clones, less than 85% recorded once. The input for sequencing was CD4+ or CD8+ T cells sorted from blood, taken in a trial of the OX40 agonist ivuxolimab. These receptors all stem from an adult with an advanced solid tumor such as melanoma, head and neck, liver or kidney cancer.

This chain joins TRBV4-1 and TRBJ2-3, with D possibly called TRBD1 or TRBD2 (5 bases each). The CDR3 runs to 16 residues. Deletions cut 1 base from V and 5 bases from J, with 16 bases between. In germline, CDR1 is MGHRA, CDR2 YSYEKL. The CDR3: CASSQVGRRSGDTQYF. CDR3 sequence (DNA): TGCGCCAGCAGCCAAGTGGGGCGGAGGTCGGGAGATACGCAGTATTTT.

The chain recombines TRBV28 with TRBJ2-7; D is possibly TRBD1 (7 bases). Germline V gene data show CDR1 as MDHEN and CDR2 as SYDVKM. Deletions cut 2 bases from V and 2 bases from J, with 16 bases between. The CDR3 is 16 residues long. CDR3 residues: CASSLRDRDSPYEQYF. For the CDR3, the DNA is TGTGCCAGCAGTTTACGTGACAGGGACTCTCCCTACGAGCAGTACTTC. Using reference TRBV28 and TRBJ2-7 for the parts outside the CDR3, the full variable domain is DVKVTQSSRYLVKRTGEKVFLECVQDMDHENMFWYRQDPGLGLRLIYFSYDVKMKEKGDIPEGYSVSREKKERFSLILESASTNQTSMYLCASSLRDRDSPYEQYFGPGTRLTVT.

This clone was found once. The chain couples TRBV2 to TRBJ2-3, with 11 bases matching TRBD2. The CDR3 spans 17 residues. V dropped 2 bases and J dropped 7; count of bases not matched to a gene: 11. The V gene's germline CDR1 is SNHLY and CDR2 FYNNEI. The CDR3 sequence is CASSELVAGGFRNTQYF. The CDR3 DNA reads TGTGCCAGCAGTGAATTGGTAGCGGGAGGGTTTCGAAATACGCAGTATTTT.

The J gene is TRBJ1-3, the V gene TRBV7-9; 7 nucleotides line up with TRBD1. V was pared by 5 bases and J by 2 bases, with 9 bases of the junction left unmatched. The length of the CDR3 is 16 residues. Per the germline V gene, CDR1 is SEHNR and CDR2 is FQNEAQ (reference sequence). CDR3 in DNA: TGTGCCAGCAGCCCGCGCCCCCAGGGGGCTGGAAACACCATATATTTT. It translates to CASSPRPQGAGNTIYF. Full variable domain (missing parts from reference TRBV7-9 and TRBJ1-3): DTGVSQNPRHKITKRGQNVTFRCDPISEHNRLYWYRQTLGQGPEFLTYFQNEAQLEKSRLLSDRFSAERPKGSFSTLEIQRTEQGDSAMYLCASSPRPQGAGNTIYFGEGSWLTVV.

V gene TRBV5-1 combines with J gene TRBJ2-5; perhaps D is TRBD1 or TRBD2 (5 bases each). V lost 7 bases and J lost 2, with 15 bases in between. This CDR3 comprises 14 residues. The germline gives CDR1 SGHRS, CDR2 YFSETQ. CDR3 DNA sequence: TGCGCCAGCTCCCGTAGTGGGGGACAAGAGACCCAGTACTTC. Amino acids: CASSRSGGQETQYF.

The V call is TRBV11-2, the J call TRBJ2-7; TRBD2 agrees at 7 bases. The ends lost 1 base at V and 2 bases at J; junction bases unmatched: 5. This CDR3 has 15 amino acids. The germline V gene has CDR1 SGHAT and CDR2 FQNNGV. The CDR3 nucleotides are TGTGCCAGCAGCTTAGGGGCGGGAGCAGCCTACGAGCAGTACTTC. Translation: CASSLGAGAAYEQYF.

J is TRBJ2-1 and V is TRBV11-3, with 8 bases matching TRBD2. The J segment lost 11 bases and the V segment lost 4 bases, leaving 10 bases of the junction unmatched. Per germline, CDR1 SGHNT and CDR2 YENEEA. The CDR3 has 14 residues. In DNA form, the CDR3 reads TGTGCCAGCAGCTCTCTCGTGGGTAGCGGGAAGCAGTTCTTC. It is translated as CASSSLVGSGKQFF.

The chain uses TRBV5-1 and TRBJ2-6; D is perhaps TRBD1 (6 bases). V lost 5 bases and J lost 2, with 8 bases in between. Germline V gene data show CDR1 as SGHRS and CDR2 as YFSETQ. The CDR3 is 14 residues long. The CDR3 region has the DNA TGCGCCAGCAGGAGGACAGCTGGGGCCAACGTCCTGACTTTC. Amino acid sequence: CASRRTAGANVLTF.

This clone was seen more than once but under ten times. This chain links TRBV9 with TRBJ1-1, with D tentatively TRBD1 (6 bases). The CDR3 has 14 residues. Germline V lookup: CDR1 SGDLS, CDR2 YYNGEE. V shed 0 bases and J shed 11 bases, with 17 bases lying between them. CDR3 nucleotides: TGTGCCAGCAGCGTAGACGTGACAGGACGGACGGCTTTCTTT. As protein: CASSVDVTGRTAFF.

The chain has TRBV19 and TRBJ2-1, with 12 positions matching TRBD2. V shed 6 bases and J 8 bases; nucleotides not matched to a gene: 5. The CDR3 contains 14 residues. Per the germline V gene, CDR1 is LNHDA and CDR2 is SQIVND (reference sequence). As DNA, the CDR3 is TGTGCCAGTAGGAGACTAGCGGGAGTCTATGAGCAGTTCTTC. Protein: CASRRLAGVYEQFF.

The V call is TRBV5-1, the J call TRBJ2-2; D perhaps matches TRBD1 (6 bases). Germline V lookup: CDR1 SGHRS, CDR2 YFSETQ. The V end lost 0 bases, the J end lost 3 bases, and 12 bases lay between the germline ends. The CDR3 loop spans 16 amino acids. For the CDR3, the DNA is TGCGCCAGCAGCTTGGCCCAGGGGTTCGACACCGGGGAGCTGTTTTTT. Translated, it gives CASSLAQGFDTGELFF.

The chain employs TRBV5-1 and TRBJ2-7, with TRBD1 matching 8 bases. CDR1 is SGHRS and CDR2 is YFSETQ in the germline V gene. The length of the CDR3 is 14 residues. The J segment lost 3 bases and the V segment lost 4 bases, leaving 6 bases of the junction unmatched. The CDR3 spells CASSGNRGSYEQYF. The CDR3 bases are TGCGCCAGCAGCGGAAACAGGGGGAGCTACGAGCAGTACTTC.

The count of this clone is one. This chain uses TRBV5-6 with TRBJ1-2; D is unresolved. Germline V CDR1 and CDR2: SGHDT, YYEEEE. The ends were cut back, 5 bases at V and 8 bases at J, with 16 bases in the middle. The CDR3 covers 13 residues. The CDR3 region is CASRQLGRVGYTF. For the CDR3, the DNA is TGTGCCAGCAGGCAGCTCGGTAGGGTAGGCTACACCTTC.

The table lists this clone with a few counts. The J gene is TRBJ2-7, the V gene TRBV19; no firm D call. CDR3 length: 14 amino acids. The V end lost 5 bases, the J end lost 3 bases, and 14 bases lay between the germline ends. Germline CDR1 and CDR2: LNHDA and SQIVND (reference sequence). The CDR3, as DNA: TGTGCCAGTAGTCCCGGGCAGGACCTCTACGAGCAGTACTTC. Translation: CASSPGQDLYEQYF.

The V and J genes are TRBV29-1 and TRBJ2-7, with D uncertain. Trimming took 4 bases from V and 0 from J, leaving 10 bases between them. The CDR3 is 13 amino acids. Germline assignment: CDR1 SQVTM and CDR2 ANQGSEA. DNA for the CDR3: TGCAGCGTTGTCATCGACACCTCCTACGAGCAGTACTTC. Residues: CSVVIDTSYEQYF.

This sequence joins TRBV5-1 and TRBJ2-1; 9 bases are shared with TRBD2. Germline V gene data show CDR1 as SGHRS and CDR2 as YFSETQ. The V and J ends lost 0 bases and 4 bases, in that order; junction bases with no gene match: 2. The CDR3 has 15 residues. In DNA form, the CDR3 reads TGCGCCAGCAGCTTGGGGCTAGCGGGATACAATGAGCAGTTCTTC. Its protein product is CASSLGLAGYNEQFF.

This clone was picked up a small number of times. The chain is built from TRBV28 and TRBJ2-3; 7 bases line up with TRBD2. This CDR3 has 14 residues. Looked up from germline, CDR1 is MDHEN and CDR2 is SYDVKM. The V gene end was trimmed by 7 bases and the J gene end by 5 bases; junction bases not matched to a gene: 9. The CDR3 coding sequence is TGTGCCAGCAAACGACCGGGAGGTGGAGATACGCAGTATTTT. As protein: CASKRPGGGDTQYF.

J is TRBJ2-7 and V is TRBV6-1, with D perhaps TRBD1 (6 bases). V was clipped by 0 bases and J by 0 bases, with 12 bases between them. This CDR3 region has 16 residues. CDR1 MNHNS and CDR2 SASEGT come from the germline V gene. The CDR3: CASSEAYRAPSYEQYF. DNA of the CDR3: TGTGCCAGCAGTGAAGCGTACAGGGCCCCCTCCTACGAGCAGTACTTC.

The chain has TRBV6-5 and TRBJ2-2, with unresolved D. V was shortened by 2 bases and J by 2 bases, with 9 bases between the two germline ends. Germline assignment: CDR1 MNHEY and CDR2 SVGAGI. The CDR3 spans 15 residues. CDR3 nucleotides: TGTGCCAGCAGTTACGATATTCTAAACACCGGGGAGCTGTTTTTT. Translated, it gives CASSYDILNTGELFF.

V is TRBV6-6 and J is TRBJ1-1; 8 positions agree with TRBD1. Unmatched junction bases numbered 6, after V lost 5 bases and J lost 4 bases. CDR3 size: 14 residues. CDR1 MNHNY and CDR2 SVGAGI come from the germline V gene (reference sequence). The CDR3 region is CASSDRDRSTEAFF. CDR3 nucleotide sequence: TGTGCCAGCAGTGACCGGGACAGGAGCACTGAAGCTTTCTTT.